Listed below are T cell receptor beta chains from one sample, sequenced in a study of OX40 agonist ivuxolimab in advanced cancers. Sequencing used immunoSEQ multiplex PCR; TCRdb keeps in-frame clones, though not all of them. Of around 94,000 clones listed, roughly 91% were seen once; the top ten hold just over 0.3%. The source material was CD4+ or CD8+ T cells sorted from blood, sampled in a trial of the OX40 agonist ivuxolimab. These receptors all come from an adult with an advanced solid tumor such as melanoma, head and neck, liver or kidney cancer. The CDR3 runs from the conserved cysteine through the conserved F or W. Fields, in order: J gene, clone size, V gene, CDR3 protein. Only some rows state a clone size, as once, few, many or a class for expanded clones.

J: TRBJ2-3
size: NA
V: TRBV6-1
CDR3: CASSPGGGDTQYF

J: TRBJ1-3
size: NA
V: TRBV11-2
CDR3: CASSLQGLFGNTIYF

J: TRBJ1-5
size: few
V: TRBV7-9
CDR3: CASSSEPTGNQPQHF

J: TRBJ1-2
size: NA
V: TRBV5-1
CDR3: CASSLEGKREHGYTF

J: TRBJ1-1
size: NA
V: TRBV5-1
CDR3: CASSVQGVGNTEAFF

J: TRBJ2-7
size: NA
V: TRBV6-6
CDR3: CASRGSGDSSYEQYF

J: TRBJ1-4
size: NA
V: TRBV18
CDR3: CASSPSRGEKLFF

J: TRBJ2-7
size: NA
V: TRBV6-5
CDR3: CASSYTTALGGEQYF

J: TRBJ2-6
size: NA
V: TRBV6-1
CDR3: CASSVTGSSGANVLTF

J: TRBJ2-3
size: NA
V: TRBV20-1
CDR3: CSARGTDTQYF

J: TRBJ2-2
size: NA
V: TRBV9
CDR3: CASSVDQARTGELFF

J: TRBJ2-7
size: NA
V: TRBV2
CDR3: CASSEAGFSYEQYF

J: TRBJ1-5
size: NA
V: TRBV7-2
CDR3: CASSPGGLGNQPQHF

J: TRBJ2-6
size: NA
V: TRBV6-1
CDR3: CASSEGRAGANVLTF

J: TRBJ2-5
size: NA
V: TRBV19
CDR3: CASSIVGLETQYF

J: TRBJ2-1
size: few
V: TRBV5-1
CDR3: CASSALGAQYNEQFF

J: TRBJ2-2
size: NA
V: TRBV29-1
CDR3: CSVATGTANTGELFF

J: TRBJ1-1
size: NA
V: TRBV15
CDR3: CATSRGGSNTEAFF

J: TRBJ1-3
size: NA
V: TRBV2
CDR3: CASSFGGRLGNTIYF

J: TRBJ1-2
size: NA
V: TRBV5-4
CDR3: CASSFMSGTNYGYTF

J: TRBJ1-1
size: NA
V: TRBV11-1
CDR3: CASSRTENTEAFF

J: TRBJ1-6
size: NA
V: TRBV7-3
CDR3: CASSAQGGRNSPLHF

J: TRBJ1-3
size: few
V: TRBV15
CDR3: CATSRESLAGNTIYF

J: TRBJ2-2
size: NA
V: TRBV6-5
CDR3: CASSYGQLNGGELFF

J: TRBJ1-5
size: once
V: TRBV5-1
CDR3: CASSLGDRGGNQPQHF

J: TRBJ1-1
size: NA
V: TRBV9
CDR3: CASSGAAGLNTEAFF

J: TRBJ2-2
size: NA
V: TRBV19
CDR3: CASSHPANTGELFF

J: TRBJ2-3
size: NA
V: TRBV7-2
CDR3: CASSTRPSTDTQYF

J: TRBJ1-4
size: NA
V: TRBV2
CDR3: CASSESTTNEKLFF

J: TRBJ1-1
size: once
V: TRBV11-3
CDR3: CASSLRGLNTEAFF

J: TRBJ1-2
size: few
V: TRBV2
CDR3: CASSDRGNYGYTF

J: TRBJ1-1
size: NA
V: TRBV6-5
CDR3: CASSYGGNTEAFF

J: TRBJ2-5
size: NA
V: TRBV4-1
CDR3: CASSRTSGGTYQETQYF

J: TRBJ1-6
size: NA
V: TRBV6-5
CDR3: CASSLNRVNSPLHF

J: TRBJ2-3
size: NA
V: TRBV11-2
CDR3: CASSLLQGTDTQYF

J: TRBJ2-3
size: NA
V: TRBV4-1
CDR3: CASSPTGTSGVTDTQYF

J: TRBJ2-3
size: NA
V: TRBV6-1
CDR3: CASSGEGYTQYF

J: TRBJ1-1
size: NA
V: TRBV19
CDR3: CASSPLGGNTEAFF

J: TRBJ2-3
size: NA
V: TRBV5-1
CDR3: CASSLVAGFGTDTQYF

J: TRBJ1-3
size: NA
V: TRBV5-1
CDR3: CASNLGSSGNTIYF

J: TRBJ1-2
size: NA
V: TRBV25-1
CDR3: CASSKAGVDYGYTF

J: TRBJ2-6
size: NA
V: TRBV11-2
CDR3: CASSPSGGAGANVLTF

J: TRBJ2-3
size: NA
V: TRBV27
CDR3: CASKLGGGTDTQYF

J: TRBJ1-5
size: NA
V: TRBV13
CDR3: CASSLEASNQPQHF

J: TRBJ1-2
size: NA
V: TRBV7-3
CDR3: CASSATGTGAGYTF